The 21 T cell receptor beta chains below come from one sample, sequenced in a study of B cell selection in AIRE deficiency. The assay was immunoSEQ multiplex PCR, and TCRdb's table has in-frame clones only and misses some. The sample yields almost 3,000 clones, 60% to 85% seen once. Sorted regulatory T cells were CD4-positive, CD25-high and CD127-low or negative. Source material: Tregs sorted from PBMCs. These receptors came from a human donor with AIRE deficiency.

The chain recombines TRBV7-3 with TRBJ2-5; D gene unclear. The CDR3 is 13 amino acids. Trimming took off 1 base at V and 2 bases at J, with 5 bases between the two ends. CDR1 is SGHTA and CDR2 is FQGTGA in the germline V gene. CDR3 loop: CASSLSPQETQYF. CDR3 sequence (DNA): TGTGCCAGCAGCTTAAGCCCACAAGAGACCCAGTACTTC. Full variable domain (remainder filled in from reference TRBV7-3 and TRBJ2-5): GAGVSQTPSNKVTEKGKYVELRCDPISGHTALYWYRQSLGQGPEFLIYFQGTGAADDSGLPNDRFFAVRPEGSVSTLKIQRTERGDSAVYLCASSLSPQETQYFGPGTRLLVL.

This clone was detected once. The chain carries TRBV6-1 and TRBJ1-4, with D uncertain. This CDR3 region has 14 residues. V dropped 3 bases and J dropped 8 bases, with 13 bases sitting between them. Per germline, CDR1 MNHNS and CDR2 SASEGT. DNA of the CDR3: TGTGCCAGCAGTGATGTTTGGCTAAGGGAAAAACTGTTTTTT. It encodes CASSDVWLREKLFF.

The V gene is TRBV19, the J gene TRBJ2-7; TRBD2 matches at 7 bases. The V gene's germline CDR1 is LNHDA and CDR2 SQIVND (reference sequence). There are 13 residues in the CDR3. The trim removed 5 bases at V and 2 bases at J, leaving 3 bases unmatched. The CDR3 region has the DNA TGTGCCAGTAGTCTCGGGACTACCTACGAGCAGTACTTC. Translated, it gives CASSLGTTYEQYF. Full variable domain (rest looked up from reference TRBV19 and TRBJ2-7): DGGITQSPKYLFRKEGQNVTLSCEQNLNHDAMYWYRQDPGQGLRLIYYSQIVNDFQKGDIAEGYSVSREKKESFPLTVTSAQKNPTAFYLCASSLGTTYEQYFGPGTRLTVT.

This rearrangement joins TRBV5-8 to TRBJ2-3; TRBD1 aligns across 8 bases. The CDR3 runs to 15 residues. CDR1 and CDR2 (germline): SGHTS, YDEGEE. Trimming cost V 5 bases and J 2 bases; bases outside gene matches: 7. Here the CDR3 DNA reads TGTGCCAGCAGACTCAGGGGGCCTCTCACAGATACGCAGTATTTT. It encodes CASRLRGPLTDTQYF.

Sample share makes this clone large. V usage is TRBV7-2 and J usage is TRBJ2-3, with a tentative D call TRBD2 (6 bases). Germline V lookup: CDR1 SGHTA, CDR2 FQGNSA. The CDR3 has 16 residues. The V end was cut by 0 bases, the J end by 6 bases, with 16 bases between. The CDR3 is CASSLAGLAQFDTQYF. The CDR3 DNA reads TGTGCCAGCAGCTTAGCGGGCCTAGCGCAATTCGATACGCAGTATTTT. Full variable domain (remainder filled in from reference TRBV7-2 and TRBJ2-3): GAGVSQSPSNKVTEKGKDVELRCDPISGHTALYWYRQSLGQGLEFLIYFQGNSAPDKSGLPSDRFSAERTGGSVSTLTIQRTQQEDSAVYLCASSLAGLAQFDTQYFGPGTRLTVL.

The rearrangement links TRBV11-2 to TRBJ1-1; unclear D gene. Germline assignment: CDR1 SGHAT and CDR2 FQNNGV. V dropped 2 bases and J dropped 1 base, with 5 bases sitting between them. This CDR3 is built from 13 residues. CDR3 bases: TGTGCCAGCAGCTTACAGACGAACACTGAAGCTTTCTTT. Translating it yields CASSLQTNTEAFF.

This CDR3 is CASSWSNTGELFF. CDR3 in DNA: TGCGCCAGCAGCTGGTCGAACACCGGGGAGCTGTTTTTT. This chain links TRBV5-1 with TRBJ2-2; D unclear. Germline lookup yields CDR1 SGHRS and CDR2 YFSETQ. This CDR3 has 13 amino acids. V lost 3 bases to trimming and J lost 0 bases, with 3 bases between them.

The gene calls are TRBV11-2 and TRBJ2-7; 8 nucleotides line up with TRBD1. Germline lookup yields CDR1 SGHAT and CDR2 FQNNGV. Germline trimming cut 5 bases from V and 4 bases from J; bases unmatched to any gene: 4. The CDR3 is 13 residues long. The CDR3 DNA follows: TGTGCCAGCAGCCCCCGGGACAGGTACGAGCAGTACTTC. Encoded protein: CASSPRDRYEQYF.

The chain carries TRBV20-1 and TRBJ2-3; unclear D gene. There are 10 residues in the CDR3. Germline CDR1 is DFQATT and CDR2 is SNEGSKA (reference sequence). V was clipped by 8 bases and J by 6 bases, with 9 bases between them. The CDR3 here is CSQPGDTQYF. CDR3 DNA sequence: TGCAGTCAACCCGGGGATACGCAGTATTTT.

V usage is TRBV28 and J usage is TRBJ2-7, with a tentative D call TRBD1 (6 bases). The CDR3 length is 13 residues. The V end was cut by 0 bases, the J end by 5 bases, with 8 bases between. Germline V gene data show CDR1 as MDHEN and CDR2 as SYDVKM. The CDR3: CASSLWGADEQYF. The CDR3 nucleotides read TGTGCCAGCAGTTTATGGGGGGCGGACGAGCAGTACTTC. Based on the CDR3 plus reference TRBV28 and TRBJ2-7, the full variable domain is DVKVTQSSRYLVKRTGEKVFLECVQDMDHENMFWYRQDPGLGLRLIYFSYDVKMKEKGDIPEGYSVSREKKERFSLILESASTNQTSMYLCASSLWGADEQYFGPGTRLTVT.

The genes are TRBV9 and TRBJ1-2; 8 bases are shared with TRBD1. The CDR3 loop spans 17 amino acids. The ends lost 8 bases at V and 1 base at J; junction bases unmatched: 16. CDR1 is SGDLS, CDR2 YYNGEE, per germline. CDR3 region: CASSQGGQAALNYGYTF. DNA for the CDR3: TGTGCCAGTTCCCAGGGGGGACAGGCCGCCCTTAACTATGGCTACACCTTC.

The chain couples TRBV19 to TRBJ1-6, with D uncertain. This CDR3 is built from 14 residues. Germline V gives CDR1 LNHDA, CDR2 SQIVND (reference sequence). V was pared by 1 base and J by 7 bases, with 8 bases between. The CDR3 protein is CASSIGRMNSPLHF. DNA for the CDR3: TGTGCCAGTAGTATAGGACGTATGAATTCACCCCTCCACTTT.

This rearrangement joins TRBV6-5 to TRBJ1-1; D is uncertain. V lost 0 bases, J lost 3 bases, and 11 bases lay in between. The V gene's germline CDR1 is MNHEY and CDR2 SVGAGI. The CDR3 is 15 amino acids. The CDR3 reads CASSYSNLVDTEAFF. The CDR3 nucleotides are TGTGCCAGCAGTTACTCGAACTTAGTGGACACTGAAGCTTTCTTT.

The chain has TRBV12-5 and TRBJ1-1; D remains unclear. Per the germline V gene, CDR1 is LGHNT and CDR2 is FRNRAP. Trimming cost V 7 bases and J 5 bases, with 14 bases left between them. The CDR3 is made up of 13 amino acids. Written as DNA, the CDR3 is TGTGCTAGTGCCTTCGTCACAGCGACTGAAGCTTTCTTT. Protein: CASAFVTATEAFF.

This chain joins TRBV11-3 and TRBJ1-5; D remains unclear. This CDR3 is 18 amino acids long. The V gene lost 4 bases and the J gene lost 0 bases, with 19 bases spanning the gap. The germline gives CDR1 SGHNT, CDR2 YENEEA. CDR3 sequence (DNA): TGTGCCAGCAGCTCGCACCTCCCCGGGCGGTATAGCAATCAGCCCCAGCATTTT. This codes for CASSSHLPGRYSNQPQHF.

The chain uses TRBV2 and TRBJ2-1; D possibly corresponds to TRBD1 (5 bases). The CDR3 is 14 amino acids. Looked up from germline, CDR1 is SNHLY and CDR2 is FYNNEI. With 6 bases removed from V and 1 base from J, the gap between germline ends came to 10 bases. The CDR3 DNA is TGTGCCAGCAGAAGGGGTATTTCCTACAATGAGCAGTTCTTC. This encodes CASRRGISYNEQFF.

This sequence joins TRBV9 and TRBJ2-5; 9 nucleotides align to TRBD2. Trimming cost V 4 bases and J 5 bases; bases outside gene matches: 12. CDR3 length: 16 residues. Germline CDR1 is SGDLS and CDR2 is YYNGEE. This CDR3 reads CASSPRLAGFGETQYF. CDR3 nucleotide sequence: TGTGCCAGCAGCCCCAGGCTAGCGGGATTTGGGGAGACCCAGTACTTC.

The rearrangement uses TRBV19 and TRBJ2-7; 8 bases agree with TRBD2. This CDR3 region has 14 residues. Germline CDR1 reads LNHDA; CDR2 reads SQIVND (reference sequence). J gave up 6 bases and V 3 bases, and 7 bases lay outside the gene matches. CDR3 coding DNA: TGTGCCAGTAGTATCCAGCGGGAGTCGGGCGAGCAGTACTTC. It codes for CASSIQRESGEQYF.

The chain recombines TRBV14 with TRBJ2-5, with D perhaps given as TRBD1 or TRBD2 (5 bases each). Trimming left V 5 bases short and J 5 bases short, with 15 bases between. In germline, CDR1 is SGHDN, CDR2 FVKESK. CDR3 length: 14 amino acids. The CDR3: CASSYQGAAETQYF. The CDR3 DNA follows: TGTGCCAGCAGCTACCAGGGAGCGGCGGAGACCCAGTACTTC.

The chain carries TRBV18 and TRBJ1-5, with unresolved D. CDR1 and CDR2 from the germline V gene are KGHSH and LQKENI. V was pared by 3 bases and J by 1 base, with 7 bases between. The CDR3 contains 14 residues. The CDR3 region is CASSPTQSNQPQHF. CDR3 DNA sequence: TGTGCCAGCTCACCCACACAGAGCAATCAGCCCCAGCATTTT.

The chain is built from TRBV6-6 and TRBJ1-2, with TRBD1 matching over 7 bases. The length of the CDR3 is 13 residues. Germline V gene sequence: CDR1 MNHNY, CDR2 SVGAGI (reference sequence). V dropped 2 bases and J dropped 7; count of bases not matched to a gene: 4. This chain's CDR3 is CASSYDRAFGYTF. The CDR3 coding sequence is TGTGCCAGCAGTTACGACAGGGCCTTTGGCTACACCTTC.